A single T cell receptor (beta chain) is shown here with its context. Produced via immunoSEQ multiplex PCR; TCRdb's table is partial and in-frame only. This table holds 100,000 to 150,000 clones, around 85% found once. The data belong to a study of T cell responses to AZD1222 COVID-19 vaccine. Specimen: peripheral blood, collected 28 days after the second AZD1222 dose. This TCR came from an adult who received the AZD1222 COVID-19 vaccine.

This CDR3 is CASSQAVGQAGGSTGELFF. CDR3 coding DNA: TGCGCCAGCAGCCAAGCAGTAGGTCAAGCGGGGGGGTCCACCGGGGAGCTGTTTTTT. J is TRBJ2-2 and V is TRBV4-1; 10 nucleotides align to TRBD2. J was trimmed by 4 bases and V by 1 base; bases with no gene match: 12. This CDR3 is 19 amino acids long. Germline CDR1 reads MGHRA; CDR2 reads YSYEKL.